This T cell receptor beta chain emerged from a study of T cells in Graves' hyperthyroidism and ophthalmopathy. The study left out patients who had uncontrolled infection, other autoimmune disease, pregnancy or lactation. Regions amplified from RNA transcripts were the TCR beta CDR3 regions. A set of HTBI primers served as the primers for a first-round RT-PCR of the TCR CDR3. From the multiplex PCR reads, TCRdb called clonotypes with MiXCR, one entry per CDR3 protein. The sample lists around 690,000 distinct CDR3 sequences; around 20% were seen once. This clonotype was observed a few times. This CDR3 spans 14 amino acids. V was clipped by 1 base and J by 2 bases, with 9 bases between them. Per the germline V gene, CDR1 is MGHRA and CDR2 is YSYEKL.

The receptor comes from a man aged 25 to 40 with Graves' ophthalmopathy. This chain joins TRBV4-1 and TRBJ2-7, with D uncertain. Input material: blood. CDR3 protein: CASSQVPATYEQYF. As DNA, the CDR3 is TGCGCCAGCAGCCAAGTTCCCGCCACCTACGAGCAGTACTTC.